One sample yielded the 20 T cell receptor beta chains listed below, sequenced in a study of T cells after yellow fever vaccination (dated by TCRdb to about 2019). According to the study, the label for this sample's treatment or condition signals: live attenuated yellow fever vaccine strain. Libraries were prepared through 5' RACE. The sample was run on an Illumina HiSeq 2500. TCRdb took the public reads, trimmed them with fastp at Q25, ran MiXCR for clone calling and kept in-frame beta chains. For every CDR3 protein sequence, its rows merge into one entry that carries the most common genes and DNA. The sample table records around 350,000 distinct CDR3 sequences; about 6.2% of these occur just once. The top ten clones comprise about 15% of the sample. The sample in question was PBMCs, obtained 5 days after the yellow fever booster vaccination. The receptors stem from a man younger than 40 who received the YFV17D yellow fever vaccine.

This clonotype came up many times. The chain uses TRBV7-8 and TRBJ2-7; D is uncertain. CDR3 size: 13 residues. The V gene's germline CDR1 is SGHVS and CDR2 FQNEAQ. The V and J ends lost 2 bases and 2 bases respectively, with 7 bases between them. DNA of the CDR3: TGTGCCAGCAGCTTAAGTCAGACCTACGAGCAGTACTTC. It yields the protein CASSLSQTYEQYF.

This clonotype was recorded many times. This chain links TRBV12-3 or TRBV12-4 with TRBJ2-2; D unresolved. The CDR3 length is 11 residues. V shed 4 bases and J shed 8 bases, with 5 bases lying between them. The CDR3 sequence: CASSSKGELFF. CDR3 bases: TGTGCCAGCAGTTCGAAAGGGGAGCTGTTTTTT.

This clonotype was seen repeatedly, ten times or more. The rearrangement joins TRBV12-3 or TRBV12-4 to TRBJ2-2; 7 bases map to TRBD2. CDR3 length: 15 residues. V lost 7 bases to trimming and J lost 3 bases; unmatched junction nucleotides: 8. CDR3 in DNA: TGTGCCAGCACTACTAGCGACCCTTACACCGGGGAGCTGTTTTTT. Translating gives CASTTSDPYTGELFF.

This clonotype was recorded many times. The V and J genes are TRBV7-9 and TRBJ2-7, with TRBD1 identical over 9 bases. CDR3 size: 15 residues. J lost 3 bases, V lost 2 bases, and 5 bases had no gene match. Germline CDR1 is SEHNR and CDR2 is FQNEAQ (reference sequence). The CDR3 DNA follows: TGTGCCAGCAGCTTAAAAGGACAGGGGTTCTACGAGCAGTACTTC. Residues: CASSLKGQGFYEQYF.

J is TRBJ1-5 and V is TRBV27; D is undetermined. Deletions cut 2 bases from V and 0 bases from J, with 14 bases between. The CDR3 runs to 17 residues. Germline V gene data show CDR1 as MNHEY and CDR2 as SMNVEV (reference sequence). The CDR3 bases are TGTGCCAGCAGTTTACGCTTAGGGAGCAATAGCAATCAGCCCCAGCATTTT. It yields the protein CASSLRLGSNSNQPQHF.

This clonotype was detected a few times. The V and J genes are TRBV6-2 or TRBV6-3 and TRBJ2-1; maybe TRBD2 (7 bases). Germline lookup yields CDR1 MNHEY and CDR2 SVGEGT. The V end was cut by 7 bases, the J end by 9 bases, with 19 bases between. This CDR3 region has 14 residues. This chain's CDR3 is CASTPPGGLGEQFF. CDR3 nucleotides: TGTGCCAGCACCCCCCCCGGGGGGCTGGGTGAGCAGTTCTTC.

This clonotype was counted only a few times. The chain has TRBV5-1 and TRBJ1-1; 10 bases agree with TRBD1. With 4 bases clipped from V and 10 bases from J, the junction kept 13 bases outside the gene matches. CDR1 and CDR2 (germline): SGHRS, YFSETQ. The CDR3 has 15 amino acids. CDR3 region: CASSDSPGQGSLAFF. The CDR3, as DNA: TGCGCCAGCAGCGATTCACCGGGACAGGGGTCTTTAGCTTTCTTT.

This clonotype was seen ten or more times. CDR3 sequence: CASRHAGADQETQYF. CDR3 DNA: TGTGCCAGCCGCCACGCCGGGGCCGATCAAGAGACCCAGTACTTC. The chain carries TRBV6-5 and TRBJ2-5, with D perhaps being TRBD1 or TRBD2 (5 bases each). CDR1 MNHEY and CDR2 SVGAGI come from the germline V gene. Trimming removed 8 bases at V and 2 bases at J, with 18 bases between. CDR3 size: 15 residues.

V gene TRBV19 combines with J gene TRBJ2-3; possibly TRBD1 or TRBD2 for D (5 bases each). Between the trimmed V and J ends, which lost 2 bases and 0 bases, there was a span of 12 bases. The CDR3 covers 16 residues. CDR1 is LNHDA and CDR2 is SQIVND in the germline V gene (reference sequence). The CDR3 sequence is CASSIRGQPSTDTQYF. The CDR3 coding sequence is TGTGCCAGTAGTATACGGGGCCAACCTAGCACAGATACGCAGTATTTT. Full variable domain (missing parts from reference TRBV19 and TRBJ2-3): DGGITQSPKYLFRKEGQNVTLSCEQNLNHDAMYWYRQDPGQGLRLIYYSQIVNDFQKGDIAEGYSVSREKKESFPLTVTSAQKNPTAFYLCASSIRGQPSTDTQYFGPGTRLTVL.

This clonotype was seen repeatedly, ten times or more. The V call is TRBV20-1, the J call TRBJ1-5; the match to TRBD1 covers 11 bases. Germline V gene sequence: CDR1 DFQATT, CDR2 SNEGSKA (reference sequence). J gave up 0 bases and V 1 base, and 14 bases lay outside the gene matches. The CDR3 spans 20 residues. Here the CDR3 reads CSARVDSGTGGQNSNQPQHF. The CDR3 bases are TGCAGTGCTAGAGTTGATTCGGGGACAGGGGGTCAAAATAGCAATCAGCCCCAGCATTTT.

The rearrangement uses TRBV7-2 and TRBJ1-5, with a tentative D call TRBD1 (6 bases). The CDR3 runs to 13 residues. Germline CDR1 SGHTA, CDR2 FQGNSA. V lost 6 bases, J lost 6 bases, and 12 bases lay in between. CDR3 amino acids: CASSTGWSQPQHF. The CDR3 DNA is TGTGCCAGCAGTACAGGGTGGAGTCAGCCCCAGCATTTT.

This clonotype was seen more than once but under ten times. The chain joins TRBV6-2 or TRBV6-3 to TRBJ2-3; 7 nucleotides match TRBD2. V lost 3 bases and J lost 4; bases outside the gene matches: 4. The CDR3 is made up of 14 amino acids. Per the germline V gene, CDR1 is MNHEY and CDR2 is SVGEGT. Here the CDR3 reads CASSYSGRSDTQYF. The CDR3 bases are TGTGCCAGCAGTTATTCCGGGAGGTCAGATACGCAGTATTTT.

Ten or more counts support this clonotype. The CDR3 DNA is TGCAGCGTGCCGAATGAAGCGGGAGTCCCAGATACGCAGTATTTT. It is translated as CSVPNEAGVPDTQYF. This chain joins TRBV29-1 and TRBJ2-3; 8 bases are shared with TRBD2. Looked up from germline, CDR1 is SQVTM and CDR2 is ANQGSEA. V gave up 6 bases and J gave up 4 bases; unmatched junction bases: 12. The CDR3 has 15 amino acids.

This clonotype was seen repeatedly, ten times or more. V usage is TRBV28 and J usage is TRBJ2-5, with 13 bases lining up with TRBD2. V shed 4 bases, J shed 10 bases, and the junction held 9 bases outside the gene matches. The CDR3 sequence is 15 residues long. Germline assignment: CDR1 MDHEN and CDR2 SYDVKM. The DNA for the CDR3 is TGTGCCAGCAGTTCTCCCGGGACTAGCGGGATAGTCCAGTACTTC. Residues: CASSSPGTSGIVQYF. The full variable domain, with the rest looked up from reference TRBV28 and TRBJ2-5, is DVKVTQSSRYLVKRTGEKVFLECVQDMDHENMFWYRQDPGLGLRLIYFSYDVKMKEKGDIPEGYSVSREKKERFSLILESASTNQTSMYLCASSSPGTSGIVQYFGPGTRLLVL.

At least ten counts were recorded for this clonotype. The chain employs TRBV20-1 and TRBJ2-3; 7 bases match TRBD1. Germline CDR1 is DFQATT and CDR2 is SNEGSKA (reference sequence). V gave up 3 bases and J gave up 5 bases; unmatched junction bases: 11. This CDR3 is 15 amino acids long. This CDR3 reads CSARGQRLNRDTQYF. Written as DNA, the CDR3 is TGCAGTGCTAGGGGACAGCGACTAAATCGAGATACGCAGTATTTT.

The chain is built from TRBV6-5 and TRBJ2-1; the match to TRBD2 covers 10 bases. In germline, CDR1 is MNHEY, CDR2 SVGAGI. This CDR3 has 15 amino acids. The V and J ends lost 5 bases and 9 bases, in that order; junction bases with no gene match: 10. The CDR3 DNA is TGTGCCAGCAGTCACACTAGCGGGGTAATTAGTGAGCAGTTCTTC. Translation: CASSHTSGVISEQFF.

This clonotype was seen many times. The chain combines TRBV24-1 with TRBJ2-3; 9 nucleotides align to TRBD2. The CDR3 extends over 14 amino acids. After removal of 3 bases from V and 4 bases from J, the junction contained 1 base not matched to a gene. Germline V CDR1 and CDR2: KGHDR, SFDVKD. DNA of the CDR3: TGTGCCACCAGTGATCTAGCGGGATCAGATACGCAGTATTTT. Translating it yields CATSDLAGSDTQYF.

This clonotype occurred a few times. The chain has TRBV7-8 and TRBJ2-1; D possibly corresponds to TRBD2 (5 bases). V was pared by 10 bases and J by 8 bases, with 12 bases between. CDR3 length equals 11 residues. Germline V gene lookup returns CDR1 SGHVS and CDR2 FQNEAQ. Here the CDR3 reads CATSRGYEQFF. The CDR3 nucleotides are TGTGCCACTTCACGGGGATATGAGCAGTTCTTC.

The J gene is TRBJ2-1, the V gene TRBV29-1; 11 bases agree with TRBD2. CDR1 is SQVTM and CDR2 is ANQGSEA in the germline V gene. This CDR3 region has 14 residues. V shed 1 base, J shed 7 bases, and the junction held 3 bases outside the gene matches. Written as DNA, the CDR3 is TGCAGCGTTGAAGCTAGCGGGAGGTGGAATGAGCAGTTCTTC. Translation gives CSVEASGRWNEQFF.

The J gene is TRBJ1-2, the V gene TRBV20-1; TRBD1 agrees at 7 bases. The V gene end was trimmed by 5 bases and the J gene end by 6 bases; junction bases not matched to a gene: 12. Germline V gene sequence: CDR1 DFQATT, CDR2 SNEGSKA (reference sequence). The CDR3 is 14 amino acids. The CDR3 region is CSAWRGDRVNGYTF. The CDR3 DNA follows: TGCAGTGCTTGGCGGGGGGACAGAGTCAATGGCTACACCTTC.